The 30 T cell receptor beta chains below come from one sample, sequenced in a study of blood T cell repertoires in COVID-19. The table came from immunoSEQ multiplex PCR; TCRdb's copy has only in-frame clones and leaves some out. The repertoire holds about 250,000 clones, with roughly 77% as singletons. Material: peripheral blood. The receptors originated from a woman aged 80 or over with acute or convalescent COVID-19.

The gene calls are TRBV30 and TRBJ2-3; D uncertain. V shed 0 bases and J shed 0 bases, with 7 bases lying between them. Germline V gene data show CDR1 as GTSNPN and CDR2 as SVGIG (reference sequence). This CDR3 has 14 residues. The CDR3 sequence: CAWSVSRSTDTQYF. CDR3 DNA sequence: TGTGCCTGGAGTGTCTCGCGGAGCACAGATACGCAGTATTTT. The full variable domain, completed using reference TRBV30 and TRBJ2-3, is SQTIHQWPATLVQPVGSPLSLECTVEGTSNPNLYWYRQAAGRGLQLLFYSVGIGQISSEVPQNLSASRPQDRQFILSSKKLLLSDSGFYLCAWSVSRSTDTQYFGPGTRLTVL.

The CDR3 region is CATSSSYNEQFF. CDR3 sequence (DNA): TGTGCCACTTCGAGCTCCTACAATGAGCAGTTCTTC. The chain is built from TRBV10-3 and TRBJ2-1; D remains ambiguous. Trimming pared 10 bases from V and 0 bases from J, leaving 7 bases between. The CDR3 is 12 amino acids. Germline values: CDR1 ENHRY, CDR2 SYGVKD.

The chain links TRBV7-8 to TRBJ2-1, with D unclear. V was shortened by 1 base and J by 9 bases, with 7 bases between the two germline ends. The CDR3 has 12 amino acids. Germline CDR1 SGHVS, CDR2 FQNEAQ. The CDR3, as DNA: TGTGCCAGCAGCTTAGTTCTAGGTGAGCAGTTCTTC. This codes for CASSLVLGEQFF.

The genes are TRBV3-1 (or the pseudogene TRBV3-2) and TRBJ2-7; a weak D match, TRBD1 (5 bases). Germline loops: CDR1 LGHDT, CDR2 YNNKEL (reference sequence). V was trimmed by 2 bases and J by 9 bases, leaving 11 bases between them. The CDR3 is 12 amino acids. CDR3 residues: CASSQWQGGQYF. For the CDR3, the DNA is TGTGCCAGCAGCCAATGGCAGGGTGGGCAGTACTTC.

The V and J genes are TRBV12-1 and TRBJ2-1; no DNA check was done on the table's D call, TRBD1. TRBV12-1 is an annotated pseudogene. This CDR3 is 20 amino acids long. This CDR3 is CASSFANRERLGPLGDEQFF. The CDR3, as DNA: TGTGCCAGCAGCTTTGCAAACAGGGAGAGATTGGGACCTTTAGGTGATGAGCAGTTCTTC.

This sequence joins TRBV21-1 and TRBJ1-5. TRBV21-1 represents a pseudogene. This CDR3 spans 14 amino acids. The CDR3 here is CASTIRGRNQPQHF. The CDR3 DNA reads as TGTGCCAGCACGATACGAGGGAGGAATCAGCCCCAGCATTTT.

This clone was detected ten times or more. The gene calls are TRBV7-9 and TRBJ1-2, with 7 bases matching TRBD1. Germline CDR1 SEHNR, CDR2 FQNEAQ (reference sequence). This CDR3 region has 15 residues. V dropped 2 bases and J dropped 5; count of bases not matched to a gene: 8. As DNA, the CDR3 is TGTGCCAGCAGCTTATTACAAGCAGGGGGGTATGGCTACACCTTC. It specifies CASSLLQAGGYGYTF.

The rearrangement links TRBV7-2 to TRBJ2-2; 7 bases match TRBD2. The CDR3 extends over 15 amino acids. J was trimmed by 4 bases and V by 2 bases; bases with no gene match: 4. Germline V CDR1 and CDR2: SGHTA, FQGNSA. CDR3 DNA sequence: TGTGCCAGCAGCTTAATGGTAGCGGGCACCGGGGAGCTGTTTTTT. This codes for CASSLMVAGTGELFF.

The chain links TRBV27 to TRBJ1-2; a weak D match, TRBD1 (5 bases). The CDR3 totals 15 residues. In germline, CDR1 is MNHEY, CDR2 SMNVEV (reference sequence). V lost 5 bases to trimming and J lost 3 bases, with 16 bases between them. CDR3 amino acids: CASSTHPGGDYGYTF. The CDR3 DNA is TGTGCCAGCAGTACCCACCCGGGGGGGGACTATGGCTACACCTTC.

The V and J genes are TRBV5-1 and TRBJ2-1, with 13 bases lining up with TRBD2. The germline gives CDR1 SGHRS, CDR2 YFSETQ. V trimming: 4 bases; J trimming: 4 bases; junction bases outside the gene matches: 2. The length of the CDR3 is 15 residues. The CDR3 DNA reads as TGCGCCAGCAGCCAGGGACTAGCGGGGTACAATGAGCAGTTCTTC. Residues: CASSQGLAGYNEQFF.

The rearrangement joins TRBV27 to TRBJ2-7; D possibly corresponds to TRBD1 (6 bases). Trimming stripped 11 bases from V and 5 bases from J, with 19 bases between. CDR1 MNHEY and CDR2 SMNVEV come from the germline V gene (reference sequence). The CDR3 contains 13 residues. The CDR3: CAVGTPPLHEQYF. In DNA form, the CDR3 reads TGTGCCGTCGGGACACCTCCGCTCCACGAGCAGTACTTC.

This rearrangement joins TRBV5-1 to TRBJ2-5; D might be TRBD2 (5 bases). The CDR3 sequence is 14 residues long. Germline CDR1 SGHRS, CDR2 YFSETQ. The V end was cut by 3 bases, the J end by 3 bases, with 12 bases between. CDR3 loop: CASSSGISEETQYF. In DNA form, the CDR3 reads TGCGCCAGCAGCTCGGGAATTTCCGAAGAGACCCAGTACTTC.

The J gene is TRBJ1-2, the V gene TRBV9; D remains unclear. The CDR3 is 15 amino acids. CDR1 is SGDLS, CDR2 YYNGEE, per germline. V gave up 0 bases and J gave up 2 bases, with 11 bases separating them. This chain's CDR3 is CASSVGQGRNYGYTF. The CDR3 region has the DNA TGTGCCAGCAGCGTAGGTCAAGGGAGAAACTATGGCTACACCTTC.

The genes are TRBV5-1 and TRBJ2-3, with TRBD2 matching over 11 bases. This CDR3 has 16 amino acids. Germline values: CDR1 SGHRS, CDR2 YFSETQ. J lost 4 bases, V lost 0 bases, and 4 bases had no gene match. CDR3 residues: CASSLAQLAGADTQYF. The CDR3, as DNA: TGCGCCAGCAGCTTGGCTCAACTAGCGGGAGCAGATACGCAGTATTTT.

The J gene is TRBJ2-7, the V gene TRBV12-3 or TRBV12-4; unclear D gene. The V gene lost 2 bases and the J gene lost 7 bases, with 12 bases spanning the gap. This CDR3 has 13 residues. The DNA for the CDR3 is TGTGCCAGCAGTTTACCCATCACCGGTGAGCAGTACTTC. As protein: CASSLPITGEQYF.

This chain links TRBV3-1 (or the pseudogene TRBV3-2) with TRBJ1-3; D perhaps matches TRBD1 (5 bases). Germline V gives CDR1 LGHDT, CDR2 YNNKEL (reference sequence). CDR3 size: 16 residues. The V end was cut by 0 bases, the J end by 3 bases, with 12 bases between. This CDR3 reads CASSQDDAGIGNTIYF. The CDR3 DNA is TGTGCCAGCAGCCAAGATGATGCAGGGATTGGAAACACCATATATTTT.

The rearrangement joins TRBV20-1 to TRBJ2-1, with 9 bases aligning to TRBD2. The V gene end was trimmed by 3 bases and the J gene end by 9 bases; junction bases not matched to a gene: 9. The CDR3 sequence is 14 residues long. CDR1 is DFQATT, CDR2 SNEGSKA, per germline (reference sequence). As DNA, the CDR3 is TGCAGTGCTAGTACCCCTAGCGGGAACCGTGAGCAGTTCTTC. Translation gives CSASTPSGNREQFF.

CDR3 DNA: TGTGCCAGCAGCTTAGGAGCGAGACGCGAGCAGTACTTC. This sequence encodes CASSLGARREQYF. This chain links TRBV7-2 with TRBJ2-7; no clear D. The CDR3 length is 13 residues. Trimming took off 1 base at V and 6 bases at J, with 10 bases between the two ends. Germline V gives CDR1 SGHTA, CDR2 FQGNSA.

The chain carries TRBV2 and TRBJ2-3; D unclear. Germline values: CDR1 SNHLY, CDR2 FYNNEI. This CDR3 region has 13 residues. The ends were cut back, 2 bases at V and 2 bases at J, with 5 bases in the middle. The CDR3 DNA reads TGTGCCAGCAGTGAACCCCTCACAGATACGCAGTATTTT. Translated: CASSEPLTDTQYF.

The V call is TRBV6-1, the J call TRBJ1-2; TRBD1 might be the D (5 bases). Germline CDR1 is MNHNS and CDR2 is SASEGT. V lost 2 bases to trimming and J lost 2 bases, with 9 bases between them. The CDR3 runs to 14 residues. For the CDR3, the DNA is TGTGCCAGCAGTGAATTGGGGGGGAACTATGGCTACACCTTC. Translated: CASSELGGNYGYTF.

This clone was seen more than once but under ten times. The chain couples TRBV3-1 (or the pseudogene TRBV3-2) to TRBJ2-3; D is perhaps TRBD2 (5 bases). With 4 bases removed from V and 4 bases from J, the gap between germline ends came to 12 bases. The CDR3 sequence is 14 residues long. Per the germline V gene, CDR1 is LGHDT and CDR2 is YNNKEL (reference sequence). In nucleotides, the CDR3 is TGTGCCAGCAGCCCCATTAGCGCTTCAGATACGCAGTATTTT. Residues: CASSPISASDTQYF.

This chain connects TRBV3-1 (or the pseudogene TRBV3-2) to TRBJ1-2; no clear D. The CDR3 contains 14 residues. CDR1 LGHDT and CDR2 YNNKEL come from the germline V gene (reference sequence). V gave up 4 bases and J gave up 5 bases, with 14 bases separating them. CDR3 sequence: CASSPPQERYGYTF. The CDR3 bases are TGTGCCAGCAGCCCCCCCCAGGAAAGATATGGCTACACCTTC.

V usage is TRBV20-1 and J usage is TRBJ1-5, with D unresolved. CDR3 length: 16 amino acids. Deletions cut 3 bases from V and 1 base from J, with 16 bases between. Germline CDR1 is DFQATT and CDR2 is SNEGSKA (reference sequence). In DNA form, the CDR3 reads TGCAGTGCTAGTGGGCTGGGTAGCGGGAGCAATCAGCCCCAGCATTTT. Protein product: CSASGLGSGSNQPQHF.

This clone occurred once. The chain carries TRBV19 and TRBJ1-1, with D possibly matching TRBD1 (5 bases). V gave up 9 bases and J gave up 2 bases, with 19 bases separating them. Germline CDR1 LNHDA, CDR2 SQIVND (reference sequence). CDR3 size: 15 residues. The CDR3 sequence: CASTKPSTANTEAFF. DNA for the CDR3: TGTGCCAGCACTAAGCCTTCGACAGCCAACACTGAAGCTTTCTTT.

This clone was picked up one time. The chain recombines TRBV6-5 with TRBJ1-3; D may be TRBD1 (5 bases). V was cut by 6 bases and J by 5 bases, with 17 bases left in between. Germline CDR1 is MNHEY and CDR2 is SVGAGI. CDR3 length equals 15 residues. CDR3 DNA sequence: TGTGCCAGCAGGCCTACTGACAGCCTTAGAAACACCATATATTTT. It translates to CASRPTDSLRNTIYF.

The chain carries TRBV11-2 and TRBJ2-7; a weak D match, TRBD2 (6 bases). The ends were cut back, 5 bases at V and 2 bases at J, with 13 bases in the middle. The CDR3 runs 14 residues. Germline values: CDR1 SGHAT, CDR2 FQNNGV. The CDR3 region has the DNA TGTGCCAGCAGCGCCCAGCGCGGGGCCTACGAGCAGTACTTC. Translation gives CASSAQRGAYEQYF.

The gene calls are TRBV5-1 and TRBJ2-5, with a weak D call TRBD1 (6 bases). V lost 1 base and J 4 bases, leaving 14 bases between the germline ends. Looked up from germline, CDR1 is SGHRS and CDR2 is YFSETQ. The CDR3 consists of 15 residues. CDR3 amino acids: CASSLSLGAVETQYF. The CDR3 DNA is TGCGCCAGCAGCTTGTCCCTGGGGGCCGTAGAGACCCAGTACTTC. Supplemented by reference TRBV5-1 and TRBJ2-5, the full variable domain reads KAGVTQTPRYLIKTRGQQVTLSCSPISGHRSVSWYQQTPGQGLQFLFEYFSETQRNKGNFPGRFSGRQFSNSRSEMNVSTLELGDSALYLCASSLSLGAVETQYFGPGTRLLVL.

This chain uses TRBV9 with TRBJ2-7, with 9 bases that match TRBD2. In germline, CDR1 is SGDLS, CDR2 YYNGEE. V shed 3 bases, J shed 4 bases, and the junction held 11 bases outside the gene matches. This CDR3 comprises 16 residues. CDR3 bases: TGTGCCAGCAGCGCCCAATTTAGTAGCGGGAGTTACGAGCAGTACTTC. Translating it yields CASSAQFSSGSYEQYF.

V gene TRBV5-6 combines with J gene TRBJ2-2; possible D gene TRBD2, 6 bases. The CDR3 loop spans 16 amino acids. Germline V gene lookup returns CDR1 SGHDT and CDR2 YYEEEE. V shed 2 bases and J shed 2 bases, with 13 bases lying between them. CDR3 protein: CASSFGGALNTGELFF. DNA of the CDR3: TGTGCCAGCAGCTTTGGCGGGGCTTTAAACACCGGGGAGCTGTTTTTT.

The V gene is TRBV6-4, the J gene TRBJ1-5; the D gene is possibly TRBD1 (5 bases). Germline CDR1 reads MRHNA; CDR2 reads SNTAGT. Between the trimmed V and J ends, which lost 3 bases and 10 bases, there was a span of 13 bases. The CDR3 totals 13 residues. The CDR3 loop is CASSESRAGPQHF. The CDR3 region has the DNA TGTGCCAGCAGTGAATCCAGGGCTGGTCCCCAGCATTTT.